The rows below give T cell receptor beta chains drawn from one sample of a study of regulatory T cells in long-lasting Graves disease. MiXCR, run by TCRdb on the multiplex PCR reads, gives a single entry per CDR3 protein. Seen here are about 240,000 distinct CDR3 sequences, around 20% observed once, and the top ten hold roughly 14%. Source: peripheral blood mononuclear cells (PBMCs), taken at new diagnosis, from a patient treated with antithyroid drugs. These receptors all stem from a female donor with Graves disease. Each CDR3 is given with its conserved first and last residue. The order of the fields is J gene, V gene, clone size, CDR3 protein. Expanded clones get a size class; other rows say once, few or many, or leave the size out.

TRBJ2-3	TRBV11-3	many	CASSSEQGDTQYF
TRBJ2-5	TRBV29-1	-	CSGATGGGETQYF
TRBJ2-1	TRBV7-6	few	CASSLEPQKPASIRNEQFF
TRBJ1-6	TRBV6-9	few	CASSYYGLLHF
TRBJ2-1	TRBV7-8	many	CASSKGTYNEQFF
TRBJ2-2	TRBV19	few	CASSNSGELFF
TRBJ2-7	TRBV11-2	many	CASSTPGVFEQYF
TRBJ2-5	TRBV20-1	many	CSARKVGAQETQYF
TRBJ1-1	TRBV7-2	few	CASSPRPGGGTEAFF
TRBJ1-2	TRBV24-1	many	CATSEGDRRHYGYTF
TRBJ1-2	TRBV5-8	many	CASRQQVINYGYTF
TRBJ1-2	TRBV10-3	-	CAISLGVGPYGYTF
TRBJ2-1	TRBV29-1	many	CSVGAYNNEQFF
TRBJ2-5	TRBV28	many	CASSHPTSGGRETQYF
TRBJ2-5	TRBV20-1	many	CSAPPLSRETQYF
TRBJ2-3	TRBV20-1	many	CSATPAGRTVDTQYF
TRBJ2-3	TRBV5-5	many	CASSLRQGAVTDTQYF
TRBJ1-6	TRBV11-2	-	CASSPQEGSYNSPLHF
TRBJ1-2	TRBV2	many	CASSPRVINYGYTF
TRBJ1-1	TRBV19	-	CASRGHGAYTEAFF
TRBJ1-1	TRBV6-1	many	CASRKGAGANTEAFF
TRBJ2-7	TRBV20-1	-	CSASLSREGGPEQYF
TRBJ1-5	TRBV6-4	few	CASSEIFSGNQPQHF
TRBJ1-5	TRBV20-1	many	CSARAGTSGQPQHF
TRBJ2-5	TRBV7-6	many	CASSSHTNMETQYF
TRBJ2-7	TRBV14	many	CASSHGRGAEYF
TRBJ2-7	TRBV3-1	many	CASSLRDRHYEQYF
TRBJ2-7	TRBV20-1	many	CSASRGEIAQYF
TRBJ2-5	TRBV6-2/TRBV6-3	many	CASSYGAGETQYF
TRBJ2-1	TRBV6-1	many	CASFAGRANEQFF
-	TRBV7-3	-	CASSLVGTRETQYF
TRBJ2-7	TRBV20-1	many	CSGRTGVYEQYF
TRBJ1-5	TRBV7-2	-	CASSSGQFGQPQHF
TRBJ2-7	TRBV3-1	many	CASSPLLLAGVSEQYF
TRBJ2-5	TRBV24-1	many	CATSRASGPQETQYF
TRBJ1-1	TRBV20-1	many	CSASGGVWAFF
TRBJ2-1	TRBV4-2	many	CASSPRTGWNEQFF
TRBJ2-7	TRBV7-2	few	CASSSLRLQYF
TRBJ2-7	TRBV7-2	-	CASSRSGAPSYEQYF
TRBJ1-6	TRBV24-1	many	CATSATGEGSPLHF
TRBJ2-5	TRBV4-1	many	CASSLAVGGVPETQYF
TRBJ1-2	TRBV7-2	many	CASSLEAGYTF